The clone carrying this T cell receptor (beta chain) was seen many times. The antigen is not known. This CDR3 spans 17 amino acids. The V gene end was trimmed by 4 bases and the J gene end by 4 bases; junction bases not matched to a gene: 10. Per germline, CDR1 SGHTA and CDR2 FQGNSA. The sample is drawn from a study of T cells after yellow fever vaccination. Overall study context: In the case of low-cell-number fractions, SMART-Seq v4 Ultra Low Input was used for preparation.

Study-wide points: Subsequent booster samples again held most clones from primary vaccination (approximately 95% CD4, about 86% CD8).

TCRdb processed the 5' RACE reads anew with MiXCR; each CDR3 protein has one entry. The table has a few hundred thousand distinct CDR3 sequences, around 5.3% seen once. The starting material was CD4+ T cells sorted from PBMCs, obtained on the day of the yellow fever booster vaccination. The TCR comes from a man aged 18 to 35 who received the YFV17D yellow fever vaccine. The chain links TRBV7-2 to TRBJ2-3; 11 bases are a match to TRBD2. DNA of the CDR3: TGTGCCAGCAGCTACCGGGCTAGCGGGGGGTCTCCAGATACGCAGTATTTT. Translating it yields CASSYRASGGSPDTQYF. Full variable domain (missing parts from reference TRBV7-2 and TRBJ2-3): GAGVSQSPSNKVTEKGKDVELRCDPISGHTALYWYRQSLGQGLEFLIYFQGNSAPDKSGLPSDRFSAERTGGSVSTLTIQRTQQEDSAVYLCASSYRASGGSPDTQYFGPGTRLTVL.